This T cell receptor (beta chain) was captured by sequencing in a study of vaccination and CD4 T cells after COVID-19. Study as a whole: Two doses of either BNT162b2 or mRNA-1273 vaccine went to participants. Post-vaccine sampling followed dose two by a median about 72 days (range 14 to 241). The cells were exposed to overlapping spike peptides originating from SARS-CoV-2, HCoV-NL63, HCoV-OC43 and HCoV-229E for stimulation.

Noted treatment: roughly nine-day PBMC culture with coronavirus spike peptide pools or control peptides (ViraFEST assay). As to this clonotype: Antigen: not known. A read error may account for a junction end that differs from germline.

Germline CDR1 KGHDR, CDR2 SFDVKD. The CDR3 consists of 11 residues. Sequence data for DNA of cultured CD4+ T cells were generated by the Oncomine TCR Beta short-read assay. Using the QIAamp micro DNA kit, genomic DNA was extracted from the CD4+ T cells that had been cultured. MiXCR was run by TCRdb on the PCR reads, yielding one entry per CDR3 protein. This sample yields about 21,000 distinct CDR3 sequences, of which about 62% are seen a single time; under 30% belongs to the top ten. The TCR comes from a human donor who received a COVID-19 vaccine. This sequence joins TRBV24-1 and TRBJ1-2, with D perhaps TRBD1 (5 bases). This sample comprised CD4+ T cells from blood, cultured in vitro, obtained before SARS-CoV-2 vaccination. The CDR3 region has the DNA TGTGCCATCAGTGAGGGGTTCGGCTACACCTTC. This gives the protein CAISEGFGYTF.